This T cell receptor beta chain came from a study of cytomegalovirus exposure and HLA in healthy donors (dated by TCRdb to about 2017). Turning to the overall study: An earlier analysis of some 550 of the donors reported about 250 Gb of sequence data and 100 million to 130 million unique TCR beta sequences from about 179 million T cells. Roughly 300 gigabases of sequencing data and around 85 million unique TCR sequences made up an early release that covered about 640 HLA-typed donors. Of the roughly 400 genotyped donors, roughly 85% fell in the genetic ancestry cluster associated with self-reported Caucasian donors. The study aimed to test whether cataloging public T cell receptors could reveal signatures of past pathogen exposure. Using immunosequencing, the study profiled T cell repertoires from about 650 subjects and related those repertoires to cytomegalovirus serostatus. A separate validation cohort of more than 100 different subjects was used in addition to the 666-subject first cohort. High-throughput TCR immunosequencing, statistical association of individual TCRs with disease status, and machine learning were combined to predict cytomegalovirus infection status. In a later analysis, previously published TCR beta repertoires from fewer than 750 donors were re-analyzed and high-resolution HLA genotyping was added so that TCR occurrence patterns could be studied. Rather than using new phenotypic data, the later analysis identified candidate immune exposures from TCR beta sequences and from how often those sequences occurred across donors. To decide whether each TCR beta V gene segment behaved as functional or pseudogenic, an earlier analysis of some 600 of the donors relied on high-throughput TCR beta sequencing. Donor age, sex, ethnicity and CMV serostatus were collected together with the repertoire data. Genome-wide SNP genotypes for about 65% of the roughly 670 donors were used in a later genetic analysis, which treated that subset as a discovery cohort. All discovery cohort repertoires had been generated on a single sequencing platform. HLA typing covered class I and class II loci at four-digit resolution. Typing coverage varied by locus: roughly 629-630 donors for A, B, C, DRB1 and DQB1; some 520 for DQA1; more than 600 for DPA1; approximately 470 for DPB1. A handful of DR-DQ haplotypes were handled as single units for association and clustering because linkage in the cohort was strong. Among 398 genotyped donors of the cohort, an average of roughly 240,000 unique TCR beta nucleotide sequences were sequenced per donor, around 20% of them non-productive.

On the study overall, not on this receptor specifically: Linkage disequilibrium might explain the correlated functional status among segregating V segments, but an unknown experimental factor could not be ruled out. In a later analysis, TCR association rates were found to vary across HLA loci, with the most associated TCRs seen for DRB1 alleles and the fewest for HLA-C alleles. The study gave a list of 150 to 200 TCR beta chains associated with cytomegalovirus. The cohort was sequenced for TCR beta chains only, and without alpha or paired-chain data the features that could be detected were limited. An earlier analysis of approximately 590 of the donors showed that most TCR beta V segments appeared in productive rearrangements either about 87% or about 30% of the time, which broadly matched IMGT annotations. In a later genetic analysis, fewer N-insertions in productive TCRs were reported among donors in an Asian-associated ancestry cluster than the approximately 710-donor mean. While some public TCRs were present in many individuals, most TCR sequences turned up only very rarely across donors. A later analysis found that HLA-associated TCR beta chains were more clonally expanded and had lower generation probabilities than equally common non-associated chains. A further reported finding was that TCR beta sequences accurately predicted the HLA-A and HLA-B alleles for most subjects in the first cohort. Immune exposure information for the cohort was limited to CMV serostatus. In both the original and validation cohorts, the classifier was reported to diagnose cytomegalovirus status with high specificity and sensitivity. The authors suggested that the approach could potentially be generalized to other disease states and immunological phenotypes. In a later analysis, most CMV-associated TCR beta chains were found to appear HLA-restricted, with HLA associations seemingly driven largely by CMV exposure. A few of the identified cytomegalovirus-associated TCR beta chains were confirmed in vitro to be specific for cytomegalovirus antigens. Approximately 16 rarely observed V segments, including chromosome 9 orphons, were excluded from the earlier analysis of some 590 of the donors because counts were too low. The 87-base-pair reads could not distinguish some IMGT-functional V segments, including TRBV6-2 and TRBV6-3, so those segments were excluded. The sequencing pipeline was judged likely to have produced a cluster of highly shared sequence variants as a technical artifact. Because HLA typing was unavailable for some donors at each locus, only the typed subset was used in association tests. In a later genetic analysis, a missense DCLRE1C variant was associated with V-gene and J-gene trimming of TCR beta chains, and the association was replicated in an independent cohort. A later analysis associated about 16,000 TCR beta sequences with specific HLA alleles at a false discovery rate of 0.05. According to a later analysis, parvovirus B19, influenza, CMV and Epstein-Barr virus appeared linked to several top co-occurrence clusters. Presence/absence analyses assumed roughly uniform sequencing depth across donors, an assumption that may not hold. Assigning TCR associations to individual alleles was difficult when HLA alleles, especially DR and DQ, strongly co-occurred.

Libraries came from the immunoSEQ multiplex PCR assay. The multiplex PCR relied on a mix of 60 forward primers for TCR Vbeta segments and 13 reverse primers for TCR Jbeta segments. A multiplex PCR assay on genomic DNA amplified the CDR3 region of rearranged TCR beta genes. The Illumina HiSeq System was used to sequence the amplified TCR beta libraries as 87-base-pair reads. As for the authors' bioinformatics: A later analysis tallied 75 million to 95 million unique TCR beta chains across the roughly 610 repertoires, and about 12 million of those chains were shared by two or more donors. Raw reads were error-corrected and collapsed into unique sequences with a nearest-neighbor algorithm that merged closely related sequences to remove PCR and sequencing errors. CDR3 sequences were aligned to IMGT reference sequences to assign V, D and J gene segments. For a sequence to be retained, at least a six-nucleotide match to both a V gene segment and a J gene segment was required. A rearrangement was called productive if the CDR3 had no stop codons and remained in frame with V and J, and every other rearrangement was called non-productive. CDR3 was defined according to IMGT convention as the region running from the second conserved V-encoded cysteine to the conserved J-encoded phenylalanine. The earlier analysis of approximately 500 of the donors excluded sequences that lacked an unambiguous match to a single V gene segment. An earlier analysis of 587 of the donors called V segments functional above 56.7% productive rearrangements and segregating when the between-donor standard deviation exceeded 5%. A statistical classification framework was developed to diagnose cytomegalovirus status using the catalog of TCR beta chain sequences. In a later analysis, TCR nucleotide sequences were compared against IMGT/GENE-DB human TR gene sequences so that V and J genes could be assigned. Using the TCRdist pipeline, a later analysis assigned CDR3 sequences along with most-parsimonious VDJ recombination scenarios. In a later analysis, each TCR beta chain was defined by its CDR3 amino acid sequence together with its V-gene family, and reads lacking a unique V-gene family were excluded. A later analysis removed 550 to 650 highly shared, low-generation-probability nucleotide sequences to deal with suspected cross-contamination and a sequencing artifact. In a later analysis, a clonal expansion index was calculated for each public chain from normalized within-repertoire ranks of inferred template counts. A later analysis computed generation probabilities with a VDJ recombination model fitted to out-of-frame rearrangements, and checked the results against IGoR. In a later analysis, TCR-TCR, TCR-HLA and TCR-CMV co-occurrence was scored with hypergeometric tests, and a repertoire-size bias correction was applied to TCR pairs. A later analysis estimated false discovery rates by permuting HLA or CMV assignments 20 times. In a later analysis, co-occurring TCRs were grouped using DBSCAN, with TCRdist sequence similarity added in when clustering inside HLA-allele-positive subsets. Repertoires with fewer than 30,000 or more than 120,000 public chains, plus five repertoires with anomalous nucleotide sharing, were excluded from co-occurrence clustering. TCRdb carries this immuneACCESS record with in-frame sequences only. Its versions omit some clonotypes, under half of them owing to an unresolved V gene in the studies checked, with the rest unexplained. That table is the source of V, J and clone size, and D and trimming were worked out from the DNA. This sample is represented by fewer than 250,000 clones; around 80% of them were singletons. The top ten clones comprise around 3% of the sample.

With regard to this clone: Its recognized antigen is unknown. Per-base qualities were not stored, and no clone one base away is much larger.

The cohort comprised 550 to 700 healthy bone marrow donors. All cohort members were sampled while nominally healthy, although unrecorded immune exposures were likely present. The donor was CMV seronegative and belonged to the group of over 350 seronegative cohort members. A peripheral blood sample was collected from each donor, and TCR beta sequencing was performed on peripheral blood mononuclear cells. The Qiagen DNeasy Blood Extraction Kit was used to extract genomic DNA from the blood cell samples. Sequences MNHEY (CDR1) and SMNVEV (CDR2) are obtained from the germline V gene (reference sequence). Trimming removed 5 bases from V and 5 bases from J, leaving 19 bases between the germline ends. CDR3 length: 15 amino acids, cysteine to phenylalanine. Only the CDR3 region is kept as DNA, spanning 45 bases read in frame from base 1.

Sample: PBMCs. This TCR was recovered from a young man in good health and CMV-seronegative. This sequence uses TRBV27 and TRBJ2-7; matching of 6 bases hints at TRBD1 as the D gene. The nucleotide sequence is TGTGCCAGCAGTCTAACACAGGGTAACCAGGACGAGCAGTACTTC. Its coded protein is CASSLTQGNQDEQYF.